This paragraph covers one T cell receptor (beta chain) sequence. Its antigen is still unknown. This entry belongs to a study of T cell responses to AZD1222 COVID-19 vaccine. Study-wide background: Second-dose intervals of approximately 4 or approximately 12 weeks were pooled. Study-wide results and limits: Females outnumbered males among donors, who were mostly white British; clonal diversity was possibly underestimated. Only a handful of AZD1222 recipients were seropositive at baseline.

Assay: immunoSEQ multiplex PCR; the TCRdb copy retains only in-frame clones and omits some. The repertoire holds about 76,000 clones, 90% seen once, with roughly 3.9% in the top ten. J gave up 0 bases and V 1 base, and 7 bases lay outside the gene matches. This CDR3 has 17 amino acids. CDR1 is SEHNR and CDR2 is FQNEAQ in the germline V gene (reference sequence). The sequence was collected from an adult in good health. The V and J genes are TRBV7-9 and TRBJ1-1; 8 nucleotides align to TRBD1. Sequenced material: peripheral blood, taken on day 0 of AZD1222 vaccination. The CDR3 here is CASSLGGRGPLNTEAFF. The CDR3 DNA reads as TGTGCCAGCAGCTTAGGTGGCAGGGGGCCCTTGAACACTGAAGCTTTCTTT.